This passage covers 21 T cell receptor beta chains from one sample sequenced in a study of cytomegalovirus exposure and HLA in healthy donors. TCRdb keeps only in-frame clones here, not all; method: immunoSEQ multiplex PCR. This table holds approximately 140,000 clones, 70% to 90% found once. Material for sequencing was PBMCs. Receptor source: a young woman in good health and CMV-seropositive.

The V and J genes are TRBV5-1 and TRBJ1-2; TRBD1 matches 12 bases. Germline V lookup: CDR1 SGHRS, CDR2 YFSETQ. The CDR3 loop spans 16 amino acids. After removal of 0 bases from V and 8 bases from J, the junction contained 8 bases not matched to a gene. The CDR3 DNA is TGCGCCAGCAGCTTGGTTCCGGGACAGGGGGCGCAGGGCTACACCTTC. Protein: CASSLVPGQGAQGYTF. Variable domain in full (rest from reference TRBV5-1 and TRBJ1-2): KAGVTQTPRYLIKTRGQQVTLSCSPISGHRSVSWYQQTPGQGLQFLFEYFSETQRNKGNFPGRFSGRQFSNSRSEMNVSTLELGDSALYLCASSLVPGQGAQGYTFGSGTRLTVV.

The J gene is TRBJ1-6, the V gene TRBV19, with a possible D match to TRBD1 (6 bases). This CDR3 has 14 residues. V lost 7 bases to trimming and J lost 7 bases, with 14 bases between them. Germline-derived CDR1 and CDR2 are LNHDA and SQIVND (reference sequence). CDR3 DNA sequence: TGTGCCAGTACCCCAGGACAGTTAAATTCACCCCTCCACTTT. Translating gives CASTPGQLNSPLHF. The whole variable domain, filled in from reference TRBV19 and TRBJ1-6, reads DGGITQSPKYLFRKEGQNVTLSCEQNLNHDAMYWYRQDPGQGLRLIYYSQIVNDFQKGDIAEGYSVSREKKESFPLTVTSAQKNPTAFYLCASTPGQLNSPLHFGNGTRLTVT.

V is TRBV28 and J is TRBJ1-2; weak D call: TRBD1 (5 bases). Germline values: CDR1 MDHEN, CDR2 SYDVKM. The CDR3 is made up of 16 amino acids. V was trimmed by 2 bases and J by 0 bases, leaving 13 bases between them. This CDR3 reads CASSLAGGGANYGYTF. The CDR3 DNA reads TGTGCCAGCAGTTTAGCGGGAGGAGGGGCTAACTATGGCTACACCTTC.

This clone was found once. An end of the junction differs from the germline gene, which may be a read error. This sequence joins TRBV7-7 and TRBJ2-2; D not resolved. Germline values: CDR1 SSHAT, CDR2 FNYEAQ (reference sequence). The CDR3 totals 12 residues. The CDR3 DNA reads as TGTGCTAGCAGCGTCCCGGCCGGGGAGCTGTTTTTT. This encodes CASSVPAGELFF.

V usage is TRBV6-5 and J usage is TRBJ1-2, with 11 positions matching TRBD1. This CDR3 comprises 13 residues. The germline CDR1 and CDR2 sequences are MNHEY and SVGAGI. With 6 bases clipped from V and 8 bases from J, the junction kept 5 bases outside the gene matches. CDR3 nucleotide sequence: TGTGCCAGCAGCTTGGGACAGGGGGTCGGCTACACCTTC. The encoded protein is CASSLGQGVGYTF.

The chain employs TRBV28 and TRBJ1-2; TRBD1 agrees at 9 bases. Germline V CDR1 and CDR2: MDHEN, SYDVKM. The CDR3 is 16 residues long. V shed 3 bases, J shed 7 bases, and the junction held 12 bases outside the gene matches. Here the CDR3 DNA reads TGTGCCAGCAGTTTTTTGCTTCCGGACAGGGGCCGTGGCTACACCTTC. Its translation: CASSFLLPDRGRGYTF.

The V call is TRBV5-1, the J call TRBJ1-3; D remains unclear. Looked up from germline, CDR1 is SGHRS and CDR2 is YFSETQ. V lost 1 base and J lost 0, with 8 bases in between. This CDR3 has 15 amino acids. CDR3 nucleotides: TGCGCCAGCAGCTTGCGGGGAGACTCTGGAAACACCATATATTTT. Translation: CASSLRGDSGNTIYF.

V gene TRBV19 combines with J gene TRBJ1-2; the match to TRBD1 covers 7 bases. CDR1 and CDR2 from the germline V gene are LNHDA and SQIVND (reference sequence). The CDR3 is 13 residues long. Unmatched junction bases numbered 2, after V lost 7 bases and J lost 0 bases. As DNA, the CDR3 is TGTGCCAGTAAGGACAGGACTAACTATGGCTACACCTTC. Translated: CASKDRTNYGYTF.

The chain links TRBV5-1 to TRBJ2-1; 10 nucleotides agree with TRBD2. V shed 3 bases and J 0 bases; nucleotides not matched to a gene: 6. This CDR3 region has 17 residues. The germline V gene encodes CDR1 SGHRS and CDR2 YFSETQ. This CDR3 reads CASSSNSGRSSYNEQFF. The CDR3 bases are TGCGCCAGCAGCTCCAATAGCGGGAGGAGCTCCTACAATGAGCAGTTCTTC.

CDR3 nucleotide sequence: TGTGCCAGCAGCCCCGGGACTAGACCGTACGAGCAGTACTTC. It encodes CASSPGTRPYEQYF. The chain carries TRBV5-4 and TRBJ2-7; 8 nucleotides agree with TRBD2. The CDR3 consists of 14 residues. The trim removed 4 bases at V and 4 bases at J, leaving 7 bases unmatched. Germline values: CDR1 SGHNT, CDR2 YYREEE (reference sequence). The whole variable domain, remainder taken from reference TRBV5-4 and TRBJ2-7, is ETGVTQSPTHLIKTRGQQVTLRCSSQSGHNTVSWYQQALGQGPQFIFQYYREEENGRGNFPPRFSGLQFPNYSSELNVNALELDDSALYLCASSPGTRPYEQYFGPGTRLTVT.

Comment on this clone: Other DNA sequences within the sample encode an identical CDR3. The rearrangement uses TRBV30 and TRBJ2-3; 11 bases are shared with TRBD2. The CDR3 spans 14 residues. V lost 5 bases, J lost 0 bases, and 1 base stayed unmatched. Looked up from germline, CDR1 is GTSNPN and CDR2 is SVGIG (reference sequence). CDR3 amino acids: CAWRTSGSTDTQYF. The CDR3 DNA is TGTGCCTGGCGGACTAGCGGGAGCACAGATACGCAGTATTTT.

The CDR3 nucleotides are TGTGCCAGCAGTTCCCCCGGGACTAGCCAGTACTTC. Its protein product is CASSSPGTSQYF. The V call is TRBV27, the J call TRBJ2-5; 8 nucleotides agree with TRBD2. The CDR3 covers 12 residues. Germline V gives CDR1 MNHEY, CDR2 SMNVEV (reference sequence). The junction had 5 bases not matched to a gene; V was cut back by 4 bases and J by 10 bases.

The chain combines TRBV19 with TRBJ2-1; D remains unclear. V was pared by 6 bases and J by 10 bases, with 10 bases between. CDR1 is LNHDA, CDR2 SQIVND, per germline (reference sequence). This CDR3 spans 11 amino acids. The CDR3 is CASRGEREQFF. Written as DNA, the CDR3 is TGTGCCAGTAGGGGCGAAAGGGAGCAGTTCTTC.

This sequence joins TRBV4-2 and TRBJ2-1; the match to TRBD2 covers 7 bases. J was trimmed by 4 bases and V by 1 base; bases with no gene match: 13. Germline CDR1 reads LGHNA; CDR2 reads YNFKEQ. This CDR3 is built from 18 residues. The CDR3 nucleotides read TGTGCCAGCAGCCAAGTAAGGCTGGGAGGACTAGGGTACAATGAGCAGTTCTTC. Translated: CASSQVRLGGLGYNEQFF.

Concerning this clone itself: A much more abundant neighbour one base away suggests this may be a read error. The V and J genes are TRBV4-2 and TRBJ2-5, with 8 positions matching TRBD2. CDR1 and CDR2 from the germline V gene are LGHNA and YNFKEQ. With V trimmed by 0 bases and J by 1 base, 1 base remained unmatched. This CDR3 region has 15 residues. The DNA for the CDR3 is TGTGCCAGCAGCCAAGATCGGGGGGGCCAAGAGACCCAGTACTTC. This gives the protein CASSQDRGGQETQYF.

The chain has TRBV4-2 and TRBJ1-1; D is uncertain. This CDR3 has 15 residues. V was clipped by 0 bases and J by 9 bases, with 17 bases between them. Germline-derived CDR1 and CDR2 are LGHNA and YNFKEQ. Here the CDR3 DNA reads TGTGCCAGCAGCCAAGATGTGGGAGCAGGCGTAAAAGCTTTCTTT. Translated: CASSQDVGAGVKAFF.

The rearrangement links TRBV23-1 to TRBJ1-1, with D perhaps matching TRBD1 (5 bases). Being an ORF, TRBV23-1 has a function that is uncertain. The V end lost 5 bases, the J end lost 0 bases, and 22 bases lay between the germline ends. CDR3 size: 18 residues. CDR3 region: CASSRTDTRRSMNTEAFF. DNA of the CDR3: TGCGCCAGCAGTAGGACGGACACCCGCAGGTCTATGAACACTGAAGCTTTCTTT.

The genes are TRBV4-1 and TRBJ1-5; maybe TRBD1 (5 bases). Germline values: CDR1 MGHRA, CDR2 YSYEKL. The CDR3 spans 17 residues. V was cut by 3 bases and J by 4 bases, with 19 bases left in between. The CDR3 spells CASSHMQGSRRNQPQHF. CDR3 DNA sequence: TGCGCCAGCAGCCACATGCAGGGCAGTCGTAGGAATCAGCCCCAGCATTTT.

The rearrangement uses TRBV2 and TRBJ2-3; 8 bases align to TRBD2. This CDR3 has 13 residues. Trimming removed 3 bases from V and 11 bases from J; junction bases left unmatched: 7. Germline CDR1 reads SNHLY; CDR2 reads FYNNEI. The CDR3 reads CASSEVGGERQYF. CDR3 sequence (DNA): TGTGCCAGCAGTGAGGTCGGGGGGGAGCGGCAGTATTTT.

This chain connects TRBV10-2 to TRBJ2-2; D perhaps matches TRBD1 (6 bases). The CDR3 spans 14 residues. V gave up 6 bases and J gave up 4 bases, with 12 bases separating them. Germline CDR1 reads WSHSY; CDR2 reads SAAADI. CDR3 in DNA: TGCGCCAGCAGATCAGGGGAATTCACCGGGGAGCTGTTTTTT. It yields the protein CASRSGEFTGELFF.

The chain employs TRBV18 and TRBJ1-1, with TRBD1 identical over 7 bases. The CDR3 spans 16 residues. The V segment lost 2 bases and the J segment 1 base; nucleotides outside the gene matches: 7. CDR1 is KGHSH, CDR2 LQKENI, per germline. The CDR3 nucleotides read TGTGCCAGCTCACCAAACTGGGACAGATCGAACACTGAAGCTTTCTTT. Protein product: CASSPNWDRSNTEAFF.